A single sample gave rise to the 12 T cell receptor beta chains below, sequenced in a study of cytotoxic CD8 clonotypes in ibrutinib-treated CLL. Data came from immunoSEQ multiplex PCR; TCRdb stores just in-frame clones and leaves some out. The table lists over 120,000 clones, 60% to 85% of them singletons. This specimen consisted of PBMCs, obtained after 24 months of ibrutinib treatment. The origin of the receptors is a human donor with chronic lymphocytic leukemia.

V and J are TRBV5-1 and TRBJ2-7, with D possibly being TRBD1 (6 bases). The CDR3 spans 15 residues. The ends were cut back, 0 bases at V and 0 bases at J, with 10 bases in the middle. Germline-derived CDR1 and CDR2 are SGHRS and YFSETQ. The CDR3 DNA is TGCGCCAGCAGCTTGGCCGGACAGACCTCCTACGAGCAGTACTTC. It is translated as CASSLAGQTSYEQYF.

The chain joins TRBV2 to TRBJ1-6, with D perhaps TRBD1 (6 bases). Germline V gene sequence: CDR1 SNHLY, CDR2 FYNNEI. Trimming took 4 bases from V and 5 from J, leaving 15 bases between them. CDR3 length: 16 amino acids. The chain's CDR3 is CASSAVGGRNNSPLHF. CDR3 sequence (DNA): TGTGCCAGCAGTGCGGTAGGGGGGAGGAATAATTCACCCCTCCACTTT. Drawing the rest from reference TRBV2 and TRBJ1-6, the complete variable domain is EPEVTQTPSHQVTQMGQEVILRCVPISNHLYFYWYRQILGQKVEFLVSFYNNEISEKSEIFDDQFSVERPDGSNFTLKIRSTKLEDSAMYFCASSAVGGRNNSPLHFGNGTRLTVT.

The chain uses TRBV18 and TRBJ2-7; D tentatively fits TRBD1 or TRBD2 (5 bases each). The CDR3 is 15 amino acids. Per the germline V gene, CDR1 is KGHSH and CDR2 is LQKENI. V shed 5 bases and J shed 3 bases, with 17 bases lying between them. The CDR3 spells CASSGGVGRNYEQYF. Written as DNA, the CDR3 is TGTGCCAGCTCAGGGGGTGTGGGCCGGAACTACGAGCAGTACTTC.

This clone was picked up a small number of times. The CDR3 loop is CASSQDRDYNSPLHF. For the CDR3, the DNA is TGCGCCAGCAGCCAAGATCGGGATTATAATTCACCCCTCCACTTT. The chain is built from TRBV4-3 and TRBJ1-6; no clear D. Germline CDR1 LGHNA, CDR2 YSLEER. With 0 bases removed from V and 4 bases from J, the gap between germline ends came to 7 bases. CDR3 length equals 15 residues.

The chain joins TRBV27 to TRBJ2-6, with D uncertain. This CDR3 has 15 residues. V gave up 3 bases and J gave up 0 bases, with 6 bases separating them. CDR1 is MNHEY, CDR2 SMNVEV, per germline (reference sequence). The DNA for the CDR3 is TGTGCCAGCAGTTTGAGGCCCTCTGGGGCCAACGTCCTGACTTTC. It specifies CASSLRPSGANVLTF.

The J gene is TRBJ1-2, the V gene TRBV25-1, with 7 bases matching TRBD1. Germline assignment: CDR1 MGHDK and CDR2 SYGVNS. This CDR3 has 13 amino acids. J gave up 7 bases and V 6 bases, and 8 bases lay outside the gene matches. This CDR3 reads CASSPGTAFGYTF. CDR3 in DNA: TGTGCCAGCAGCCCCGGGACAGCATTTGGCTACACCTTC.

V usage is TRBV6-5 and J usage is TRBJ2-1; TRBD1 matches at 9 bases. The germline gives CDR1 MNHEY, CDR2 SVGAGI. The CDR3 is 14 amino acids. The V gene end was trimmed by 7 bases and the J gene end by 9 bases; junction bases not matched to a gene: 10. CDR3 DNA: TGTGCCAGCACCACTGGACAGGGGATGGGTGAGCAGTTCTTC. Translating it yields CASTTGQGMGEQFF.

The V call is TRBV27, the J call TRBJ1-1; a possible D gene is TRBD1 (6 bases). There are 13 residues in the CDR3. The germline V and J ends were trimmed by 2 bases and 10 bases, with 14 bases remaining between them. Germline CDR1 reads MNHEY; CDR2 reads SMNVEV (reference sequence). CDR3 coding DNA: TGTGCCAGCAGTTTAAGGGAGGGGGATGGAGCTTTCTTT. This translates into CASSLREGDGAFF.

In this sample, this clone turned up a few times. The rearrangement links TRBV19 to TRBJ1-5; D possibly corresponds to TRBD1 (5 bases). V lost 8 bases to trimming and J lost 5 bases, with 16 bases between them. Germline values: CDR1 LNHDA, CDR2 SQIVND (reference sequence). The CDR3 is 14 amino acids. The CDR3 bases are TGTGCCAGTTCCACGCGGTGGGGCTATCAGCCCCAGCATTTT. Translated, it gives CASSTRWGYQPQHF.

J is TRBJ1-1 and V is TRBV6-6, with TRBD1 identical over 8 bases. Trimming at V came to 3 bases and at J to 13 bases, leaving 7 bases not matched to a gene. The CDR3 covers 12 residues. Per the germline V gene, CDR1 is MNHNY and CDR2 is SVGAGI (reference sequence). CDR3 sequence reads: CASSYPGGLVFF. The CDR3 DNA reads TGTGCCAGCAGTTATCCAGGGGGCTTGGTTTTCTTT.

In DNA, the CDR3 is TGTGCCAGCGCCGAGGAAAACCAAGAGACCCAGTACTTC. Translated: CASAEENQETQYF. The genes are TRBV7-3 and TRBJ2-5, with D hard to call. V was trimmed by 8 bases and J by 0 bases, leaving 10 bases between them. Germline CDR1 reads SGHTA; CDR2 reads FQGTGA. This CDR3 has 13 residues. Drawing the rest from reference TRBV7-3 and TRBJ2-5, the complete variable domain is GAGVSQTPSNKVTEKGKYVELRCDPISGHTALYWYRQSLGQGPEFLIYFQGTGAADDSGLPNDRFFAVRPEGSVSTLKIQRTERGDSAVYLCASAEENQETQYFGPGTRLLVL.

This clone was detected once. The chain carries TRBV19 and TRBJ2-7; D perhaps matches TRBD1 (6 bases). This CDR3 contains 14 residues. CDR1 and CDR2 from the germline V gene are LNHDA and SQIVND (reference sequence). V was clipped by 5 bases and J by 7 bases, with 18 bases between them. The CDR3 coding sequence is TGTGCCAGTAGTCCCCCGGGACAAAATGGGGAGCAGTACTTC. It specifies CASSPPGQNGEQYF.